This TCR beta chain is drawn from a study of blood T cell repertoires in COVID-19. Looking at the study overall: Collection of acute and convalescent COVID-19 samples took place in the United States, Italy and Spain. Nucleic acid was either cDNA or gDNA, and it came from T cells, B-cell-depleted T cells, or PBMCs.

Seattle patients were enrolled while actively infected and followed longitudinally. In its sample, this clone was seen a few times. Germline trimming cut 4 bases from V and 6 bases from J; bases unmatched to any gene: 0. The CDR3 totals 11 residues. In germline, CDR1 is MNHEY, CDR2 SVGAGI. In the original workflow: It was from reference gene primer amplification that nucleated cell counts were estimated. Clones were sequenced by immunoSEQ multiplex PCR, and TCRdb holds only the in-frame ones, with some missing. That table supplies the V and J calls and clone size; D and trimming were determined from the DNA. The top ten clones hold less than 0.95% of a sample with about 430,000 clones, around 90% of them seen once.

The gene calls are TRBV6-5 and TRBJ2-7; 7 nucleotides align to TRBD1. This receptor was identified in a man aged 18 to 30 with COVID-19, enrolled during active disease. Sequenced input: peripheral blood. This chain's CDR3 is CASSSGGEQYF. CDR3 coding DNA: TGTGCCAGCAGTTCAGGGGGCGAGCAGTACTTC.